The 23 T cell receptor beta chains below all came from one sample that was sequenced in a study of identifying expanded T cells in peripheral blood. This table comes from immunoSEQ multiplex PCR, and its TCRdb copy is limited to in-frame clones, with some not included. The data hold some 95,000 clones, with roughly 88% observed a single time. The sequenced material came from blood. The receptors originated from a person between 18 and 75 years old in good health.

The CDR3 spells CASSTTTGSYSPLHF. The CDR3 DNA is TGTGCCAGCAGCACAACAACAGGGAGTTATTCACCCCTCCACTTT. The chain has TRBV11-1 and TRBJ1-6; D might be TRBD1 (6 bases). Germline V gene lookup returns CDR1 SGHAT and CDR2 FQDESV (reference sequence). Trimming took 5 bases from V and 8 from J, leaving 16 bases between them. The length of the CDR3 is 15 residues.

The V and J genes are TRBV7-9 and TRBJ2-2; 10 nucleotides align to TRBD1. The junction had 4 bases not matched to a gene; V was cut back by 4 bases and J by 5 bases. This CDR3 has 15 amino acids. Germline loops: CDR1 SEHNR, CDR2 FQNEAQ (reference sequence). The CDR3 nucleotides are TGTGCCAGCAGCTCGACAGGGGGCTGGACCGGGGAGCTGTTTTTT. Encoded protein: CASSSTGGWTGELFF.

The chain uses TRBV4-1 and TRBJ2-1, with D hard to call. CDR1 and CDR2 (germline): MGHRA, YSYEKL. V was shortened by 0 bases and J by 4 bases, with 13 bases between the two germline ends. This CDR3 contains 16 residues. The CDR3 DNA is TGCGCCAGCAGCCAAGAGGGTAAAAGGCAGTACAATGAGCAGTTCTTC. It specifies CASSQEGKRQYNEQFF.

The V and J genes are TRBV18 and TRBJ2-1; TRBD1 is a possible D gene (5 bases). This CDR3 has 15 residues. V was clipped by 2 bases and J by 7 bases, with 15 bases between them. Germline V CDR1 and CDR2: KGHSH, LQKENI. The CDR3 loop is CASSPRTPTRNEQFF. DNA of the CDR3: TGTGCCAGCTCACCAAGGACACCCACGCGTAATGAGCAGTTCTTC.

V is TRBV9 and J is TRBJ2-5; 8 nucleotides line up with TRBD2. This CDR3 has 15 amino acids. Losses at the gene ends were 2 bases for V and 2 bases for J; bases not matched to a gene: 5. CDR1 is SGDLS, CDR2 YYNGEE, per germline. The CDR3 region is CASSVGTRYQETQYF. In nucleotides, the CDR3 is TGTGCCAGCAGCGTCGGGACTAGATATCAAGAGACCCAGTACTTC.

The chain couples TRBV5-4 to TRBJ2-1; the match to TRBD2 covers 8 bases. This CDR3 region has 19 residues. The J segment lost 9 bases and the V segment lost 0 bases, leaving 20 bases of the junction unmatched. Germline values: CDR1 SGHNT, CDR2 YYREEE (reference sequence). This CDR3 is CASSLATGYLGLVFGEQFF. The CDR3 DNA reads as TGTGCCAGCAGCTTGGCTACGGGGTATTTGGGACTAGTATTCGGTGAGCAGTTCTTC.

CDR3 sequence (DNA): TGTGCCAGCAGCATTCGGACTACGAACACCGGGGAGCTGTTTTTT. Translating gives CASSIRTTNTGELFF. The V gene is TRBV21-1, the J gene TRBJ2-2; TRBD2, as called in the table, went unchecked against the DNA. TRBV21-1 represents a pseudogene. The CDR3 is made up of 15 amino acids.

The J gene is TRBJ2-5, the V gene TRBV25-1, with 10 bases lining up with TRBD1. The ends lost 3 bases at V and 6 bases at J; junction bases unmatched: 7. The CDR3 runs 15 residues. The germline V gene has CDR1 MGHDK and CDR2 SYGVNS. CDR3 nucleotide sequence: TGTGCCAGCAGTGAGGACAGGGGGAAGATGAAGACCCAGTACTTC. It specifies CASSEDRGKMKTQYF. Supplemented by reference TRBV25-1 and TRBJ2-5, the full variable domain reads EADIYQTPRYLVIGTGKKITLECSQTMGHDKMYWYQQDPGMELHLIHYSYGVNSTEKGDLSSESTVSRIRTEHFPLTLESARPSHTSQYLCASSEDRGKMKTQYFGPGTRLLVL.

This clone was picked up a small number of times. One end of the junction fails to match germline, which may point to a read error. The V call is TRBV6-1, the J call TRBJ1-3; D is unclear. Germline V lookup: CDR1 MNHNS, CDR2 SASEGT. The CDR3 runs to 14 residues. The CDR3 sequence is CASGDGVSGNTIYF. The CDR3 DNA follows: TGTGCCAGCGGTGACGGAGTCTCTGGAAACACCATATATTTT.

The sample holds one count of this clone. The rearrangement links TRBV9 to TRBJ1-1; D is undetermined. Between the trimmed V and J ends, which lost 0 bases and 1 base, there was a span of 7 bases. Germline V gene data show CDR1 as SGDLS and CDR2 as YYNGEE. The CDR3 totals 14 residues. The CDR3 loop reads CASSVVSGNTEAFF. In DNA, the CDR3 is TGTGCCAGCAGCGTAGTGTCAGGGAACACTGAAGCTTTCTTT.

In its sample, this clone ranks as large. This chain joins TRBV13 and TRBJ1-1; no definite D call. CDR1 is PRHDT, CDR2 FYEKMQ, per germline (reference sequence). The CDR3 is 13 amino acids. Trimming cost V 0 bases and J 7 bases, with 9 bases left between them. CDR3 sequence (DNA): TGTGCCAGCAGCTTAGGCAGATTACTTGAAGCTTTCTTT. Its protein is CASSLGRLLEAFF.

The rearrangement joins TRBV6-5 to TRBJ2-1, with D perhaps matching TRBD2 (5 bases). The V gene lost 6 bases and the J gene lost 9 bases, with 9 bases spanning the gap. This CDR3 has 11 residues. CDR1 and CDR2 (germline): MNHEY, SVGAGI. In DNA form, the CDR3 reads TGTGCCAGCAGGGATGGGAGTGAGCAGTTCTTC. It translates to CASRDGSEQFF.

The chain is built from TRBV5-6 and TRBJ2-2, with 7 nucleotides matching TRBD1. The CDR3 has 14 residues. Germline CDR1 is SGHDT and CDR2 is YYEEEE. J lost 6 bases, V lost 2 bases, and 4 bases had no gene match. Here the CDR3 reads CASSLRGPAGELFF. The CDR3 DNA reads as TGTGCCAGCAGCTTAAGGGGGCCCGCCGGGGAGCTGTTTTTT.

The chain combines TRBV10-3 with TRBJ1-2; D gene ambiguous. V was clipped by 5 bases and J by 7 bases, with 14 bases between them. Germline CDR1 and CDR2: ENHRY and SYGVKD. CDR3 length: 13 residues. Here the CDR3 DNA reads TGTGCCATCAGTAGAGATGAATCAACTGGCTACACCTTC. Translated: CAISRDESTGYTF.

This chain links TRBV14 with TRBJ2-7, with D maybe TRBD1 (5 bases). V was clipped by 3 bases and J by 6 bases, with 15 bases between them. Per the germline V gene, CDR1 is SGHDN and CDR2 is FVKESK. CDR3 length equals 14 residues. The CDR3 loop reads CASSQVTQVTEQYF. The CDR3 nucleotides read TGTGCCAGCAGCCAGGTAACACAGGTCACCGAGCAGTACTTC.

This clone came up a few times. The chain is built from TRBV14 and TRBJ2-7; 7 bases line up with TRBD1. Germline assignment: CDR1 SGHDN and CDR2 FVKESK. CDR3 length: 13 residues. V lost 3 bases and J lost 9; bases outside the gene matches: 8. The CDR3 DNA reads as TGTGCCAGCAGCCAGACAGGGTCCTTGCGGCAGTACTTC. As protein: CASSQTGSLRQYF.

The chain recombines TRBV9 with TRBJ2-1; no clear D gene. V was pared by 2 bases and J by 4 bases, with 19 bases between. The CDR3 totals 17 residues. Germline V gives CDR1 SGDLS, CDR2 YYNGEE. CDR3: CASSVALGGSPYNEQFF. The CDR3 nucleotides read TGTGCCAGCAGCGTTGCCCTAGGCGGTTCTCCTTACAATGAGCAGTTCTTC.

The rearrangement uses TRBV19 and TRBJ1-5; no clear D. Germline V gene data show CDR1 as LNHDA and CDR2 as SQIVND (reference sequence). V was pared by 4 bases and J by 9 bases, with 16 bases between. The CDR3 has 14 amino acids. The CDR3 DNA follows: TGTGCCAGTAGTACCGAACCGAACAAGCTGCCCCAGCATTTT. Protein: CASSTEPNKLPQHF.

The V call is TRBV27, the J call TRBJ2-3; 7 bases are a match to TRBD2. Germline V CDR1 and CDR2: MNHEY, SMNVEV (reference sequence). This CDR3 has 17 amino acids. Trimming took 4 bases from V and 2 from J; bases not matched to a gene: 12. CDR3 sequence (DNA): TGTGCCAGCAGTTACACCCCCAGCGGGACGGTCACAGATACGCAGTATTTT. Translating gives CASSYTPSGTVTDTQYF.

The chain has TRBV7-9 and TRBJ1-5; the match to TRBD1 covers 7 bases. With V trimmed by 4 bases and J by 1 base, 13 bases remained unmatched. This CDR3 region has 18 residues. The germline CDR1 and CDR2 sequences are SEHNR and FQNEAQ (reference sequence). The CDR3 reads CASSCRTGRGRSNQPQHF. The CDR3 DNA sequence: TGTGCCAGCAGCTGCCGGACAGGTCGAGGTAGGAGCAATCAGCCCCAGCATTTT.

The chain uses TRBV6-1 and TRBJ1-1, with 10 bases lining up with TRBD1. J lost 1 base, V lost 2 bases, and 1 base had no gene match. The CDR3 sequence is 15 residues long. Looked up from germline, CDR1 is MNHNS and CDR2 is SASEGT. As DNA, the CDR3 is TGTGCCAGCAGTGAATGGGACAGGGGGAACACTGAAGCTTTCTTT. Protein: CASSEWDRGNTEAFF.

The V gene is TRBV6-6, the J gene TRBJ2-7, with D possibly called TRBD1 or TRBD2 (6 bases each). Between the trimmed V and J ends, which lost 6 bases and 3 bases, there was a span of 9 bases. Germline V gene lookup returns CDR1 MNHNY and CDR2 SVGAGI (reference sequence). The CDR3 consists of 12 residues. DNA for the CDR3: TGTGCCAGCAGCGGGGGCGGCTACGAGCAGTACTTC. This translates into CASSGGGYEQYF.

The rearrangement joins TRBV7-9 to TRBJ2-3; tentative D call: TRBD1 (5 bases). V was trimmed by 1 base and J by 0 bases, leaving 8 bases between them. Germline CDR1 is SEHNR and CDR2 is FQNEAQ (reference sequence). The CDR3 runs to 15 residues. The CDR3 DNA reads TGTGCCAGCAGCTTAGGACAGACAAGCACAGATACGCAGTATTTT. It codes for CASSLGQTSTDTQYF.